Listed here is a single T cell receptor (beta chain). V dropped 0 bases and J dropped 7; count of bases not matched to a gene: 4. The CDR3 is 16 residues long. Germline CDR1 SGHNT, CDR2 YYREEE (reference sequence). Original processing notes: Amplification of reference gene primers provided the estimated nucleated cell counts. Produced via immunoSEQ multiplex PCR; TCRdb's table is partial and in-frame only. V and J calls and clone size are copied from that table; D and trimming were computed from the DNA. Among some 530,000 clones listed, about nine tenths were seen once. The entry originates in a study of blood T cell repertoires in COVID-19. Study at large: In each case, the material was cDNA or gDNA derived from T cells, B-cell-depleted T cells, or PBMCs.

Individuals aged 18 to 89 years were recruited from about two dozen US areas. Allocation to cohorts depended on clinical history reported by the participants. This clonotype was obtained from a woman aged 55-75 years who had recovered from COVID-19. The rearrangement links TRBV5-4 to TRBJ1-6; 10 positions match TRBD1. Sequencing used PBMCs or T cells enriched from blood (not recorded which). DNA for the CDR3: TGTGCCAGCAGCTTGGGAGGGGGACAGGGGAATTCACCCCTCCACTTT. Translating it yields CASSLGGGQGNSPLHF.